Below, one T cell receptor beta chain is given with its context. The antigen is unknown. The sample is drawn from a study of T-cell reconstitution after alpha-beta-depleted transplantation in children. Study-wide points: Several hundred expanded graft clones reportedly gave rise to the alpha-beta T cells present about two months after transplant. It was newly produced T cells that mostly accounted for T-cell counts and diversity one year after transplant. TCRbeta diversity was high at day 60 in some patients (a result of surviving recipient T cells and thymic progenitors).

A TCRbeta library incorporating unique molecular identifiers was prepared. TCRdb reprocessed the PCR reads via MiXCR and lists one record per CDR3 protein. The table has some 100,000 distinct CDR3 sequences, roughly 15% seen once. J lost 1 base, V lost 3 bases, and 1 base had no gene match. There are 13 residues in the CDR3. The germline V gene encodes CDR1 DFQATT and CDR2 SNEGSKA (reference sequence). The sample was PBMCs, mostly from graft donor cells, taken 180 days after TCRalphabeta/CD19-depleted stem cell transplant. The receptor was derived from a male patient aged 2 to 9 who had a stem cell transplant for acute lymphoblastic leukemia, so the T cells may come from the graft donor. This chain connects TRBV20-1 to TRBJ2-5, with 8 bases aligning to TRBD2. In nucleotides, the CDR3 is TGCAGTGCTAGCGGGGGGGGCCAAGAGACCCAGTACTTC. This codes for CSASGGGQETQYF.